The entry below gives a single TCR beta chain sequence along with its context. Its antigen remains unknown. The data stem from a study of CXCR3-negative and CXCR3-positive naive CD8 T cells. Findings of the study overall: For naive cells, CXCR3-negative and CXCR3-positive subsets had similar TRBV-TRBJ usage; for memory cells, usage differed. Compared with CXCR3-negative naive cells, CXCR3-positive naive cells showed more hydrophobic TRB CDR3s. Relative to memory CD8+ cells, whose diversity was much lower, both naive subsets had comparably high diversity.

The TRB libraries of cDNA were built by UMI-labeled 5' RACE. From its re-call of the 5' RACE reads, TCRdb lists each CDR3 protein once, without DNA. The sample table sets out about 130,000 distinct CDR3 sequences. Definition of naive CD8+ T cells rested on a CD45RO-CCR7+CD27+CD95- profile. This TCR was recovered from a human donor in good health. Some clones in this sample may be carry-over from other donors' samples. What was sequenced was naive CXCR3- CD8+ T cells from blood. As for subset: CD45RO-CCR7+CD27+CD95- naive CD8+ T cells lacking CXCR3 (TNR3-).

The CDR3 here is CASSLDRGKEQFF. The V call is TRBV5-1, the J call TRBJ2-1. CDR1 SGHRS and CDR2 YFSETQ come from the germline V gene. CDR3 size: 13 residues.